A single sample is the source of the 31 T cell receptor beta chains below, sequenced in a study of T-cell reconstitution after alpha-beta-depleted transplantation in children. This sample's TCRbeta library carried unique molecular identifier barcodes. TCRdb redid the calling of the PCR reads with MiXCR, one entry per CDR3 protein. The sample contains about 72,000 distinct CDR3 sequences, 7.3% of which appear only once. This sample comprised PBMCs from the stem cell graft donor, obtained from the stem cell graft. Source of these receptors: a human donor who donated a stem cell graft to a child with acute lymphoblastic leukemia.

This clonotype was recorded once. The chain is built from TRBV9 and TRBJ2-2; a possible D gene is TRBD2 (5 bases). This CDR3 spans 16 amino acids. Germline CDR1 reads SGDLS; CDR2 reads YYNGEE. V lost 0 bases to trimming and J lost 4 bases, with 13 bases between them. The CDR3 reads CASSVEFRLPTGELFF. In DNA, the CDR3 is TGTGCCAGCAGCGTAGAGTTCCGACTACCCACCGGGGAGCTGTTTTTT.

This clonotype came up a few times. This sequence joins TRBV24-1 and TRBJ2-7; D is ambiguous. The CDR3 covers 13 residues. Germline V gene lookup returns CDR1 KGHDR and CDR2 SFDVKD. The germline V and J ends were trimmed by 6 bases and 5 bases, with 13 bases remaining between them. The chain's CDR3 is CATSRTDQNEQYF. The CDR3 DNA is TGTGCCACCAGTCGAACGGACCAAAACGAGCAGTACTTC.

This clonotype has a count of ten or more. The gene calls are TRBV5-1 and TRBJ2-7; no reliable D call. The CDR3 is 13 residues long. Germline V gene sequence: CDR1 SGHRS, CDR2 YFSETQ. V was shortened by 4 bases and J by 2 bases, with 10 bases between the two germline ends. The CDR3, as DNA: TGCGCCAGCAGCCCCGAAGGAGCCTACGAGCAGTACTTC. Encoded protein: CASSPEGAYEQYF.

The table lists this clonotype with many counts. This chain links TRBV12-3 or TRBV12-4 with TRBJ1-5; 7 bases are a match to TRBD1. With 1 base clipped from V and 9 bases from J, the junction kept 9 bases outside the gene matches. This CDR3 contains 15 residues. The CDR3 nucleotides read TGTGCCAGCAGTTTAGGACAGGGCTTTAACCGGCCCCAGCATTTT. Encoded protein: CASSLGQGFNRPQHF.

Ten or more counts support this clonotype. The V call is TRBV5-8, the J call TRBJ2-7, with D uncertain. The CDR3 is made up of 13 amino acids. CDR1 SGHTS and CDR2 YDEGEE come from the germline V gene. V was clipped by 9 bases and J by 3 bases, with 16 bases between them. The CDR3 DNA reads as TGTGCCACCTCACCTCGGCAGCTCTACGAGCAGTACTTC. Translated, it gives CATSPRQLYEQYF.

The rearrangement joins TRBV2 to TRBJ1-1; no clear D. Germline-derived CDR1 and CDR2 are SNHLY and FYNNEI. This CDR3 contains 15 residues. V was cut by 5 bases and J by 1 base, with 14 bases left in between. CDR3 DNA: TGTGCCAGCAGTCCAAAGAGGGTTTGGAACACTGAAGCTTTCTTT. The encoded protein is CASSPKRVWNTEAFF.

This clonotype has ten or more counts. The V gene is TRBV6-6, the J gene TRBJ2-2, with D maybe TRBD1 (5 bases). The CDR3 has 17 amino acids. Germline lookup yields CDR1 MNHNY and CDR2 SVGAGI (reference sequence). V lost 6 bases and J lost 3, with 20 bases in between. The CDR3 region is CASSRDLLQGYTGELFF. CDR3 nucleotides: TGTGCCAGCAGCCGAGACCTACTTCAGGGATACACCGGGGAGCTGTTTTTT.

The rearrangement links TRBV7-8 to TRBJ2-1, with TRBD2 matching 12 bases. The germline V gene encodes CDR1 SGHVS and CDR2 FQNEAQ. This CDR3 contains 14 residues. V trimming: 5 bases; J trimming: 5 bases; junction bases outside the gene matches: 1. As DNA, the CDR3 is TGTGCCAGCAGCCGGACTAGCGGGAACAATGAGCAGTTCTTC. Amino acid sequence: CASSRTSGNNEQFF. The full variable domain, rest sourced from reference TRBV7-8 and TRBJ2-1, is GAGVSQSPRYKVAKRGQDVALRCDPISGHVSLFWYQQALGQGPEFLTYFQNEAQLDKSGLPSDRFFAERPEGSVSTLKIQRTQQEDSAVYLCASSRTSGNNEQFFGPGTRLTVL.

This clonotype was observed many times. This chain connects TRBV10-3 to TRBJ2-6; the D is unclear. The CDR3 spans 13 residues. Trimming took off 6 bases at V and 4 bases at J, with 7 bases between the two ends. Germline lookup yields CDR1 ENHRY and CDR2 SYGVKD. CDR3 residues: CAISTVGANVLTF. In nucleotides, the CDR3 is TGTGCCATCAGCACTGTAGGGGCCAACGTCCTGACTTTC.

V usage is TRBV19 and J usage is TRBJ2-2, with TRBD1 identical over 7 bases. V lost 1 base to trimming and J lost 6 bases; unmatched junction nucleotides: 5. Germline CDR1 reads LNHDA; CDR2 reads SQIVND (reference sequence). The CDR3 has 15 amino acids. The chain's CDR3 is CASSIVAGGAGELFF. CDR3 in DNA: TGTGCCAGTAGTATAGTGGCAGGGGGAGCCGGGGAGCTGTTTTTT.

This clonotype was seen many times. V is TRBV28 and J is TRBJ2-5, with TRBD1 identical over 9 bases. CDR1 and CDR2 (germline): MDHEN, SYDVKM. Trimming took 4 bases from V and 5 from J; bases not matched to a gene: 2. This CDR3 region has 13 residues. The CDR3 sequence is CASSWTGEETQYF. The CDR3 region has the DNA TGTGCCAGCAGTTGGACAGGGGAGGAGACCCAGTACTTC.

There are a few counts of this clonotype. This chain uses TRBV19 with TRBJ2-7, with 8 bases lining up with TRBD1. Germline CDR1 and CDR2: LNHDA and SQIVND (reference sequence). V shed 4 bases, J shed 4 bases, and the junction held 9 bases outside the gene matches. The CDR3 extends over 15 amino acids. The CDR3, as DNA: TGTGCCAGTAGTAGCGGACAGGGTGGAACTTACGAGCAGTACTTC. Amino acid sequence: CASSSGQGGTYEQYF.

This clonotype was recorded many times. V usage is TRBV7-9 and J usage is TRBJ2-1, with 8 bases aligning to TRBD1. The V segment lost 10 bases and the J segment 5 bases; nucleotides outside the gene matches: 10. The CDR3 extends over 14 amino acids. The germline CDR1 and CDR2 sequences are SEHNR and FQNEAQ (reference sequence). CDR3 DNA: TGTGCCACCTTAGGACAGGGTATCGACAATGAGCAGTTCTTC. Its protein is CATLGQGIDNEQFF.

In its sample, this clonotype was seen many times. This rearrangement joins TRBV29-1 to TRBJ1-1, with unresolved D. CDR3 length: 13 residues. The germline V and J ends were trimmed by 1 base and 1 base, with 7 bases remaining between them. Per germline, CDR1 SQVTM and CDR2 ANQGSEA. The DNA of the CDR3 is TGCAGCGTTGAAGCACAGTCGAACACTGAAGCTTTCTTT. Translation gives CSVEAQSNTEAFF.

This clonotype was seen repeatedly, ten times or more. V and J are TRBV7-9 and TRBJ2-2; 12 bases map to TRBD2. Germline CDR1 reads SEHNR; CDR2 reads FQNEAQ (reference sequence). V shed 3 bases and J 7 bases; nucleotides not matched to a gene: 9. This CDR3 contains 17 residues. This CDR3 is CASSFRRLAGDVGELFF. The CDR3 DNA is TGTGCCAGCAGCTTTCGGCGACTAGCGGGGGATGTCGGGGAGCTGTTTTTT.

The sample holds many counts of this clonotype. V gene TRBV7-3 combines with J gene TRBJ2-3; weak D call: TRBD1 (6 bases). CDR3 length: 17 residues. The germline CDR1 and CDR2 sequences are SGHTA and FQGTGA. Trimming left V 0 bases short and J 0 bases short, with 13 bases between. CDR3 coding DNA: TGTGCCAGCAGCTTAACGGCCAGGGACACTAGCACAGATACGCAGTATTTT. Residues: CASSLTARDTSTDTQYF.

This clonotype has at least ten counts. The chain carries TRBV7-9 and TRBJ1-1; 8 bases agree with TRBD1. The junction had 2 bases not matched to a gene; V was cut back by 4 bases and J by 1 base. Germline V gene lookup returns CDR1 SEHNR and CDR2 FQNEAQ (reference sequence). The CDR3 has 14 amino acids. The CDR3 DNA sequence: TGTGCCAGCAGCTCCGGGACAGGGAACACTGAAGCTTTCTTT. This gives the protein CASSSGTGNTEAFF.

In its sample, this clonotype was seen many times. The chain is built from TRBV29-1 and TRBJ2-7; a weak D match, TRBD2 (6 bases). V lost 6 bases and J lost 2, with 14 bases in between. Germline CDR1 reads SQVTM; CDR2 reads ANQGSEA. The CDR3 covers 13 residues. CDR3 DNA sequence: TGCAGCGTCCGGGGGAGCAGCACCTACGAGCAGTACTTC. Its protein is CSVRGSSTYEQYF.

This clonotype was seen ten or more times. The rearrangement links TRBV5-1 to TRBJ1-1; a possible D gene is TRBD1 (5 bases). This CDR3 comprises 16 residues. CDR1 SGHRS and CDR2 YFSETQ come from the germline V gene. V lost 0 bases and J lost 5, with 17 bases in between. The CDR3 DNA reads TGCGCCAGCAGCTTGGCGTTGCAGGGCGGGGAGACTGAAGCTTTCTTT. It yields the protein CASSLALQGGETEAFF.

This clonotype has a count of ten or more. The rearrangement joins TRBV7-9 to TRBJ1-3; D gene unclear. Trimming left V 5 bases short and J 1 base short, with 9 bases between. Germline CDR1 SEHNR, CDR2 FQNEAQ (reference sequence). The CDR3 contains 14 residues. The CDR3 bases are TGTGCCAGCAGCCCCGGCTGGTCTGGAAACACCATATATTTT. It translates to CASSPGWSGNTIYF.

This clonotype was seen repeatedly, ten times or more. The J gene is TRBJ2-7, the V gene TRBV4-2, with D perhaps matching TRBD1 (6 bases). V was pared by 0 bases and J by 0 bases, with 9 bases between. The CDR3 has 15 residues. Germline V CDR1 and CDR2: LGHNA, YNFKEQ. In nucleotides, the CDR3 is TGTGCCAGCAGCCAAGATAGGGACAACTCCTACGAGCAGTACTTC. It specifies CASSQDRDNSYEQYF.

Ten or more counts support this clonotype. The chain combines TRBV3-1 with TRBJ1-1; the D is unclear. From germline, CDR1 is LGHDT and CDR2 YNNKEL (reference sequence). This CDR3 has 14 amino acids. V was pared by 4 bases and J by 7 bases, with 16 bases between. Here the CDR3 reads CASSPPLQRGEAFF. The CDR3, as DNA: TGTGCCAGCAGCCCTCCCCTTCAGCGAGGTGAAGCTTTCTTT.

This clonotype was counted at least ten times. The CDR3 is CASSLGSGANVLTF. The CDR3 nucleotides are TGTGCCAGCAGTTTGGGGTCTGGGGCCAACGTCCTGACTTTC. The gene calls are TRBV27 and TRBJ2-6; D gene ambiguous. CDR1 and CDR2 from the germline V gene are MNHEY and SMNVEV (reference sequence). The CDR3 consists of 14 residues. The ends were cut back, 3 bases at V and 1 base at J, with 4 bases in the middle. The full variable domain, completed using reference TRBV27 and TRBJ2-6, is EAQVTQNPRYLITVTGKKLTVTCSQNMNHEYMSWYRQDPGLGLRQIYYSMNVEVTDKGDVPEGYKVSRKEKRNFPLILESPSPNQTSLYFCASSLGSGANVLTFGAGSRLTVL.

This clonotype was picked up many times. The CDR3 spells CASSLVAGGTTDTQYF. Written as DNA, the CDR3 is TGCGCCAGCAGCTTGGTCGCGGGAGGGACCACAGATACGCAGTATTTT. The chain has TRBV5-1 and TRBJ2-3; 9 nucleotides agree with TRBD2. The germline CDR1 and CDR2 sequences are SGHRS and YFSETQ. V lost 0 bases to trimming and J lost 2 bases; unmatched junction nucleotides: 4. The CDR3 loop spans 16 amino acids.

The sample holds many counts of this clonotype. V and J are TRBV7-9 and TRBJ2-7; TRBD1 aligns across 10 bases. Trimming took 2 bases from V and 2 from J; bases not matched to a gene: 6. This CDR3 contains 16 residues. The germline V gene has CDR1 SEHNR and CDR2 FQNEAQ (reference sequence). The CDR3 here is CASSLPRQGAPYEQYF. DNA of the CDR3: TGTGCCAGCAGCTTACCCCGACAGGGGGCACCCTACGAGCAGTACTTC.

This clonotype turned up a few times. The chain has TRBV7-8 and TRBJ1-5, with D unclear. V was pared by 0 bases and J by 0 bases, with 6 bases between. The CDR3 consists of 15 residues. Germline V gene lookup returns CDR1 SGHVS and CDR2 FQNEAQ. The CDR3: CASSLALNSNQPQHF. The DNA of the CDR3 is TGTGCCAGCAGCTTAGCCCTAAATAGCAATCAGCCCCAGCATTTT.

This chain uses TRBV5-1 with TRBJ1-1, with a possible D match to TRBD1 (6 bases). V was pared by 10 bases and J by 0 bases, with 19 bases between. Germline V CDR1 and CDR2: SGHRS, YFSETQ. This CDR3 is built from 15 residues. CDR3 DNA: TGCGCCTCGGAGGGGGGCGATCTTATGAACACTGAAGCTTTCTTT. This codes for CASEGGDLMNTEAFF. Supplemented by reference TRBV5-1 and TRBJ1-1, the full variable domain reads KAGVTQTPRYLIKTRGQQVTLSCSPISGHRSVSWYQQTPGQGLQFLFEYFSETQRNKGNFPGRFSGRQFSNSRSEMNVSTLELGDSALYLCASEGGDLMNTEAFFGQGTRLTVV.

The CDR3 is CSAVGTGASFYGYTF. CDR3 in DNA: TGCAGTGCTGTCGGGACAGGGGCCTCTTTCTATGGCTACACCTTC. The rearrangement uses TRBV20-1 and TRBJ1-2; 10 nucleotides match TRBD1. The V gene's germline CDR1 is DFQATT and CDR2 SNEGSKA (reference sequence). The J segment lost 4 bases and the V segment lost 5 bases, leaving 10 bases of the junction unmatched. There are 15 residues in the CDR3.

The chain links TRBV12-3 or TRBV12-4 to TRBJ2-3; D ambiguous. CDR3 length: 14 residues. Trimming left V 2 bases short and J 0 bases short, with 6 bases between. CDR3 protein: CASSLQTSTDTQYF. The DNA of the CDR3 is TGTGCCAGCAGTTTACAGACTAGCACAGATACGCAGTATTTT.

This clonotype was seen at least ten times. V usage is TRBV25-1 and J usage is TRBJ2-5; D is ambiguous. Germline values: CDR1 MGHDK, CDR2 SYGVNS. V gave up 2 bases and J gave up 13 bases, with 11 bases separating them. This CDR3 spans 11 amino acids. The CDR3 coding sequence is TGTGCCAGCAGTGAAGGACGGGCTTGGTACTTC. This encodes CASSEGRAWYF. Looking up the rest from reference TRBV25-1 and TRBJ2-5 gives the full variable domain: EADIYQTPRYLVIGTGKKITLECSQTMGHDKMYWYQQDPGMELHLIHYSYGVNSTEKGDLSSESTVSRIRTEHFPLTLESARPSHTSQYLCASSEGRAWYFGPGTRLLVL.

This clonotype has just a few counts. The J gene is TRBJ2-1, the V gene TRBV11-1; maybe TRBD1 (5 bases). V dropped 6 bases and J dropped 4 bases, with 10 bases sitting between them. This CDR3 comprises 13 residues. Germline assignment: CDR1 SGHAT and CDR2 FQDESV (reference sequence). In nucleotides, the CDR3 is TGTGCCAGCAGTCCTAGACAGTACAATGAGCAGTTCTTC. Amino acid sequence: CASSPRQYNEQFF. The full variable domain, rest sourced from reference TRBV11-1 and TRBJ2-1, is EAEVAQSPRYKITEKSQAVAFWCDPISGHATLYWYRQILGQGPELLVQFQDESVVDDSQLPKDRFSAERLKGVDSTLKIQPAELGDSAMYLCASSPRQYNEQFFGPGTRLTVL.